The 2 T cell receptor beta chains in this list originate from one sample, sequenced in a study of blood T cell repertoires in COVID-19. The assay was immunoSEQ multiplex PCR, and TCRdb's table has in-frame clones only and misses some. The sample consists of 250,000 to 350,000 clones, 90% of them appearing once. Sequences were obtained from peripheral blood. These receptor sequences come from a woman in her 50s with COVID-19, enrolled during active disease.

The V and J genes are TRBV2 and TRBJ2-7; 11 positions match TRBD2. Germline values: CDR1 SNHLY, CDR2 FYNNEI. The length of the CDR3 is 14 residues. V trimming: 9 bases; J trimming: 2 bases; junction bases outside the gene matches: 6. This CDR3 is CASRRGLAAYEQYF. CDR3 nucleotide sequence: TGTGCCAGTCGACGGGGACTAGCGGCCTACGAGCAGTACTTC.

This clone has more than one count but fewer than ten. The chain joins TRBV7-2 to TRBJ1-3, with TRBD1 as a possible D gene (6 bases). The germline V and J ends were trimmed by 5 bases and 2 bases, with 16 bases remaining between them. The germline CDR1 and CDR2 sequences are SGHTA and FQGNSA. This CDR3 is built from 16 residues. CDR3: CASSPRTERAGNTIYF. Written as DNA, the CDR3 is TGTGCCAGCAGCCCACGGACAGAAAGGGCTGGAAACACCATATATTTT. Drawing the rest from reference TRBV7-2 and TRBJ1-3, the complete variable domain is GAGVSQSPSNKVTEKGKDVELRCDPISGHTALYWYRQSLGQGLEFLIYFQGNSAPDKSGLPSDRFSAERTGGSVSTLTIQRTQQEDSAVYLCASSPRTERAGNTIYFGEGSWLTVV.